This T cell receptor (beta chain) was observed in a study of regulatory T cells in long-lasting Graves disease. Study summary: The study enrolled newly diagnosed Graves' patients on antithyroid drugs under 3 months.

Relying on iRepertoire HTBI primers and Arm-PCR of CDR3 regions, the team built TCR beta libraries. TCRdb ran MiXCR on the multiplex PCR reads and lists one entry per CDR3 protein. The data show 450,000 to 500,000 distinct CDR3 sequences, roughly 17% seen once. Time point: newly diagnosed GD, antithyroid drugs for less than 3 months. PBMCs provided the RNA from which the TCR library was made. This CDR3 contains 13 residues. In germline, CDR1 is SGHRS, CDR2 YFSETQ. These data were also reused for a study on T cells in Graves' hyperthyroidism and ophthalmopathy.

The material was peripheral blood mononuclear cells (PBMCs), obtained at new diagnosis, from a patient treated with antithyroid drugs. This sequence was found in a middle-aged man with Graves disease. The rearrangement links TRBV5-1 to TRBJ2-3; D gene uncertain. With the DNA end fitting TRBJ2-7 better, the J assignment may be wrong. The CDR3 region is CASSLIVSYEQYF. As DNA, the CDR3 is TGCGCCAGCAGCTTGATCGTTTCCTACGAGCAGTACTTC.